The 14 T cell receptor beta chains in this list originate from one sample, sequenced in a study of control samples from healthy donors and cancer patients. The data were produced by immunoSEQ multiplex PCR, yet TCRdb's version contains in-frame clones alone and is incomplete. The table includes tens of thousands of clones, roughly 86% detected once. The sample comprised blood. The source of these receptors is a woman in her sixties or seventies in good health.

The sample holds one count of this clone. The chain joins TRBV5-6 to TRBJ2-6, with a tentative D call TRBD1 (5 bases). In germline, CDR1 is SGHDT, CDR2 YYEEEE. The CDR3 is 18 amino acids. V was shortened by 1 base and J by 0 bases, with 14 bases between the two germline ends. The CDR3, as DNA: TGTGCCAGCAGCTTGAGGGGCCCGTTCCTCTCTGGGGCCAACGTCCTGACTTTC. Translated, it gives CASSLRGPFLSGANVLTF.

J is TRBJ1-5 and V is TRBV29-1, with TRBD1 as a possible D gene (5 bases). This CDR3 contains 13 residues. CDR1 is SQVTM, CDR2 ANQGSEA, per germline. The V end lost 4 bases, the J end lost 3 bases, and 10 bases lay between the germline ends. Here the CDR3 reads CSVGGQNNQPQHF. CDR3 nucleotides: TGCAGCGTTGGGGGCCAGAACAATCAGCCCCAGCATTTT.

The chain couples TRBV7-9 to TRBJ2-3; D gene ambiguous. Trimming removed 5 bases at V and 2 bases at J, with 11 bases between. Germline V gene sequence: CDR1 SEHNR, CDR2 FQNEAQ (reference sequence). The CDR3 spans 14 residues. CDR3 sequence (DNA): TGTGCCAGCAGCCCACCAAAAACCACAGATACGCAGTATTTT. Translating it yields CASSPPKTTDTQYF.

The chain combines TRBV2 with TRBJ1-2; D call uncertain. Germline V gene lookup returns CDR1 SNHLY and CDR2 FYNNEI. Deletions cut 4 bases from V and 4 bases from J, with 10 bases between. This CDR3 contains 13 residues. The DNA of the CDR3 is TGTGCCAGCAGTGCGGAGGGCTCCTATGGCTACACCTTC. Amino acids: CASSAEGSYGYTF.

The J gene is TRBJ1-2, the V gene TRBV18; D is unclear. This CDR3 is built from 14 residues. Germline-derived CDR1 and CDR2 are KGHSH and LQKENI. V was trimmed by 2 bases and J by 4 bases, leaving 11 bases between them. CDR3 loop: CASSPGGWIYGYTF. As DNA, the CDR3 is TGTGCCAGCTCACCAGGAGGGTGGATCTATGGCTACACCTTC.

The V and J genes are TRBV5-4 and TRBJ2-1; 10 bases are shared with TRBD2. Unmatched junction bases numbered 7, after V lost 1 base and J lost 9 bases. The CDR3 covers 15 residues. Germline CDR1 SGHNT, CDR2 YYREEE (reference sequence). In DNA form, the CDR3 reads TGTGCCAGCAGCTTGTCGCTAGCGGGAGATCTTGAGCAGTTCTTC. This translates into CASSLSLAGDLEQFF.

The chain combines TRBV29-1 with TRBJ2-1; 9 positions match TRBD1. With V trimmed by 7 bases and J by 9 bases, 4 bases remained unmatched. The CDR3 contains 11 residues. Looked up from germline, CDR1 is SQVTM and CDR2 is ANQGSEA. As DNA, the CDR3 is TGCAGCGGGGACAGGGATGGTGAGCAGTTCTTC. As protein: CSGDRDGEQFF.

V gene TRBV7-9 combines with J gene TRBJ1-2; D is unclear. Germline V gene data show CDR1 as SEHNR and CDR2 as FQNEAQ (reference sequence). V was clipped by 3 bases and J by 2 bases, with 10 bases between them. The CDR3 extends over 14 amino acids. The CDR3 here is CASSFPQSNYGYTF. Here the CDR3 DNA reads TGTGCCAGCAGCTTCCCCCAGTCGAACTATGGCTACACCTTC.

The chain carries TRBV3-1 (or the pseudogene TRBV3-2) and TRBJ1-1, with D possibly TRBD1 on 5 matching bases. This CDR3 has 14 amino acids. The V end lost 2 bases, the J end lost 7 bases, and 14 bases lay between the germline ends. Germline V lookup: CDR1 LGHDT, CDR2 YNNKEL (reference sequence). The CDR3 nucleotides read TGTGCCAGCAGCCAAAGGGGCAGTAGGTTTGAAGCTTTCTTT. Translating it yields CASSQRGSRFEAFF.

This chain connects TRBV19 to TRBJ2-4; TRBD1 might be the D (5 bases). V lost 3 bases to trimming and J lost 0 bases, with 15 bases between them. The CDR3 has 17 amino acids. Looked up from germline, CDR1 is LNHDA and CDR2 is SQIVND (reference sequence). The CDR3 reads CASSMSGKDGAKNIQYF. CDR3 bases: TGTGCCAGTAGTATGTCAGGGAAAGATGGAGCCAAAAACATTCAGTACTTC.

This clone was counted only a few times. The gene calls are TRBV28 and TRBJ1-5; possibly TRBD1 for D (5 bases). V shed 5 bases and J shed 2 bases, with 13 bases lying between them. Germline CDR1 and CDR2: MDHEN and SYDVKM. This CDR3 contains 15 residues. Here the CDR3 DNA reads TGTGCCAGCAGTCTTGGGGGGGGTGGCAATCAGCCCCAGCATTTT. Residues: CASSLGGGGNQPQHF.

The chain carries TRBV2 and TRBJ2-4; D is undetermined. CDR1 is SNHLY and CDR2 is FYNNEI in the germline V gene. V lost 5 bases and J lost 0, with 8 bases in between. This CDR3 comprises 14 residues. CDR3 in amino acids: CASSTTLAKNIQYF. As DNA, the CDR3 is TGTGCCAGCAGTACAACACTAGCCAAAAACATTCAGTACTTC.

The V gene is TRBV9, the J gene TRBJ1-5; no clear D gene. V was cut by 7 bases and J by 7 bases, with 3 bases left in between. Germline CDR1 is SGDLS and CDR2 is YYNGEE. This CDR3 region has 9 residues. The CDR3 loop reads CASGQPQHF. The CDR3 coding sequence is TGTGCCAGCGGGCAGCCCCAGCATTTT. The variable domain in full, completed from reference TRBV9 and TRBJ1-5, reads DSGVTQTPKHLITATGQRVTLRCSPRSGDLSVYWYQQSLDQGLQFLIQYYNGEERAKGNILERFSAQQFPDLHSELNLSSLELGDSALYFCASGQPQHFGDGTRLSIL.

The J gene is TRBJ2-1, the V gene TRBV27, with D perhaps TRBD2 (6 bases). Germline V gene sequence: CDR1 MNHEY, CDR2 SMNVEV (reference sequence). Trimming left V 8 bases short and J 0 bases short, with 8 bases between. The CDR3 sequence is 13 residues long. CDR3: CASGDSSYNEQFF. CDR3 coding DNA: TGTGCCAGCGGGGACTCCTCCTACAATGAGCAGTTCTTC.